This TCR beta chain was sequenced for a study of blood T cell repertoires in COVID-19. Study-wide background: Samples of COVID-19 (acute and convalescent) were obtained from the United States, Italy and Spain. Sources were T cells, B-cell-depleted T cells, or PBMCs; the material itself was cDNA or gDNA.

The sample holds many counts of this clone. Per the authors' pipeline: From reference gene primer amplification, estimates of nucleated cell counts were derived. Measured with immunoSEQ multiplex PCR; TCRdb has only the in-frame clones, and not every one. The DNA was the basis for D and trimming; V, J and clone size are from that table. Here the sample spans 190,000 or so clones, around 86% being singletons. CDR3 length equals 16 residues. V trimming: 6 bases; J trimming: 2 bases; junction bases outside the gene matches: 13. Germline lookup yields CDR1 SNHLY and CDR2 FYNNEI. The sequencing input was PBMCs or T cells enriched from blood (not recorded which). The rearrangement links TRBV2 to TRBJ2-7, with 7 bases lining up with TRBD2. The receptor was derived from a woman aged 25 to 39 who had recovered from COVID-19. The CDR3 is CASSASELREPYEQYF. The CDR3 region has the DNA TGTGCCAGCAGCGCCTCTGAGTTGCGGGAGCCCTACGAGCAGTACTTC.